The clone carrying this TCR beta chain has a handful of counts. The antigen is unknown. CDR3 length equals 15 residues. Trimming at V came to 3 bases and at J to 3 bases, leaving 6 bases not matched to a gene. Germline CDR1 is LNHDA and CDR2 is SQIVND (reference sequence). Using immunoSEQ multiplex PCR, the repertoire was profiled, and TCRdb retains in-frame clones only, with some absent. The sample yields about 82,000 clones, roughly 89% seen once. These data originate in a study of siplizumab effects on memory and regulatory T cells. Whole-study results and caveats: For siplizumab cultures, the suppressive function of their proliferating Tregs was not confirmed. Greater diversity than memory cells seemed evident in naive T cells, which also appeared to be major alloresponse contributors. Siplizumab caused a significant drop in alloreactive sequences traceable to unstimulated CD4+ memory cells.

This chain links TRBV19 with TRBJ1-2; TRBD1 matches 8 bases. This clonotype originated in a human donor in good health. The sequencing input was Tregs sorted from blood. The CDR3 DNA follows: TGTGCCAGTAGTATTTTGGCAGGGGGCGACTATGGCTACACCTTC. Amino acids: CASSILAGGDYGYTF.